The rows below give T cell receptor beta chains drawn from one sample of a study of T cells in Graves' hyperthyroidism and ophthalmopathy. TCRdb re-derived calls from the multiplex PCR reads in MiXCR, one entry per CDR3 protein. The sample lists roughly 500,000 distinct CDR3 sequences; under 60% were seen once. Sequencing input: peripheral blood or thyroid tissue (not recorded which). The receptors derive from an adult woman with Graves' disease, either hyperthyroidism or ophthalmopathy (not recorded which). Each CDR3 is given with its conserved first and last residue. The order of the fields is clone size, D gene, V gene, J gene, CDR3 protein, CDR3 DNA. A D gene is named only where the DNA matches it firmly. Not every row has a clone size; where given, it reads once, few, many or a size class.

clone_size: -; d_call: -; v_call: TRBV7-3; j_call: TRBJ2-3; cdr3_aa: CASSLTRDTPDTQYF; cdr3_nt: TGTGCCAGCAGCTTGACTCGGGACACCCCAGATACGCAGTATTTT
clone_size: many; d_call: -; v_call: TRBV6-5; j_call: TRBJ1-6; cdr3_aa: CASTLFSVPNSPLHF; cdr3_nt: TGTGCCAGCACCCTGTTTTCGGTTCCCAATTCACCCCTCCACTTT
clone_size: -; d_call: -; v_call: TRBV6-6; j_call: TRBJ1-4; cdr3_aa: CASSRWGSGLFF; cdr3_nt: TGTGCCAGCAGTAGGTGGGGGTCAGGACTGTTTTTT
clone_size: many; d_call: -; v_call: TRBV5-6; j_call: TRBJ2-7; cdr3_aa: CASITSPGRPLYEQYF; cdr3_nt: TGTGCCAGCATCACCTCCCCCGGCAGACCCCTCTACGAGCAGTACTTC
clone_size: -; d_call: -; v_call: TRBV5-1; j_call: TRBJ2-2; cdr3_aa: CASSLVAEVRELFF; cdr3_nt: TGCGCCAGCAGCTTGGTTGCGGAAGTGAGGGAGCTGTTTTTT
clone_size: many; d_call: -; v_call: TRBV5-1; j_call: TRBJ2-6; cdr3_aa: CASFSDGAVSNVLTF; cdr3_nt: TGCGCCAGCTTCTCCGACGGAGCTGTTTCAAACGTCCTGACTTTC
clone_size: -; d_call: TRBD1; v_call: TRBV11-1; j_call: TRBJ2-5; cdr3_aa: CASSQRRGREETQYF; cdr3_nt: TGTGCCAGCAGCCAACGCAGGGGGCGCGAGGAGACCCAGTACTTC
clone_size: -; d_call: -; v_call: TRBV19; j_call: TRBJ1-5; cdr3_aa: CASSIQAGVSSQPQHF; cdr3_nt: TGTGCCAGTAGTATTCAGGCAGGGGTTTCGAGTCAGCCCCAGCATTTT
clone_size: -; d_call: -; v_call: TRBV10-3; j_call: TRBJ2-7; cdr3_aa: CASSRRDMSSYEQYF; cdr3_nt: TGTGCCAGCAGCCGTCGGGACATGAGCTCCTACGAGCAGTACTTC
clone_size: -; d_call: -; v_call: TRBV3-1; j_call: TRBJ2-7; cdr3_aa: CASSHGGPYEQYF; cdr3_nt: TGTGCCAGCAGCCACGGGGGGCCCTACGAGCAGTACTTC
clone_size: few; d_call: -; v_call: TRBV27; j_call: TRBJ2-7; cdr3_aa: CASSLSPSPGLRSTHEQYF; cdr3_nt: TGTGCCAGCAGTTTATCGCCCTCACCGGGACTTCGATCGACCCACGAGCAGTACTTC
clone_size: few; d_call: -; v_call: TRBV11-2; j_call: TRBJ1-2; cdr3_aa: CASSFSTSEGYTF; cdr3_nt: TGTGCCAGCAGCTTTAGTACGAGCGAGGGCTACACCTTC
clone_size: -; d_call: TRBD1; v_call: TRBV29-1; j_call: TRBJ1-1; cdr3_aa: CSVRTGDSNTEAFF; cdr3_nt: TGCAGCGTCAGGACAGGAGATTCGAACACTGAAGCTTTCTTT
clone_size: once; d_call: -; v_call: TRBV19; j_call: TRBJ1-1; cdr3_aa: CASLRGDSMNTEAFF; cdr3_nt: TGTGCCAGCCTAAGGGGGGATTCGATGAACACTGAAGCTTTCTTT
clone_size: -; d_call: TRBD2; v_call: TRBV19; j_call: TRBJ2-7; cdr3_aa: CASSIGASSGRAYEQYF; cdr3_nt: TGTGCCAGTAGTATAGGGGCGTCTAGCGGGAGAGCCTACGAGCAGTACTTC
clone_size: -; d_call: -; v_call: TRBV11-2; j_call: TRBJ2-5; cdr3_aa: CASSLEPRVETQYF; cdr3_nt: TGTGCCAGCAGCTTAGAGCCCCGGGTGGAGACCCAGTACTTC
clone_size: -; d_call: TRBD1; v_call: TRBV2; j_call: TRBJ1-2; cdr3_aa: CASSLTGDGYTF; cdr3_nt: TGTGCCAGCAGTTTGACAGGGGATGGCTACACCTTC
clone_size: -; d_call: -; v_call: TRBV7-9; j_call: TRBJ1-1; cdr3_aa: CASSASIMNTEAFF; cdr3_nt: TGTGCCAGCAGCGCCAGTATCATGAACACTGAAGCTTTCTTT
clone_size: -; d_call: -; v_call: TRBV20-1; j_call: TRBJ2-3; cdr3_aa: CSAKRRGTDTQYF; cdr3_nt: TGCAGTGCTAAGAGGCGGGGCACAGATACGCAGTATTTT
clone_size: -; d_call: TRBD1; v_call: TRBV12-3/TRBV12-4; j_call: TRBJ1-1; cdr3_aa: CASSNRTGAFF; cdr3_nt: TGTGCCAGCAGTAATCGGACAGGAGCTTTCTTT
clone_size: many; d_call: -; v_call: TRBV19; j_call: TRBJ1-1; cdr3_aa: CASSMWGLSEAFF; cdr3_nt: TGTGCCAGTAGTATGTGGGGGCTGAGTGAAGCTTTCTTT
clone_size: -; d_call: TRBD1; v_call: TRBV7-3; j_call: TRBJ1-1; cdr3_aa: CASSPEGAGRFTEAFF; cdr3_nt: TGTGCCAGCAGCCCCGAGGGGGCAGGGAGGTTCACTGAAGCTTTCTTT
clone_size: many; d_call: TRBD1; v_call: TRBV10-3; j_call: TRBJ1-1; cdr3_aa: CASASGPGQGESAGVAFF; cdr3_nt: TGTGCCAGTGCCTCAGGGCCGGGACAGGGCGAATCAGCGGGTGTGGCTTTCTTT